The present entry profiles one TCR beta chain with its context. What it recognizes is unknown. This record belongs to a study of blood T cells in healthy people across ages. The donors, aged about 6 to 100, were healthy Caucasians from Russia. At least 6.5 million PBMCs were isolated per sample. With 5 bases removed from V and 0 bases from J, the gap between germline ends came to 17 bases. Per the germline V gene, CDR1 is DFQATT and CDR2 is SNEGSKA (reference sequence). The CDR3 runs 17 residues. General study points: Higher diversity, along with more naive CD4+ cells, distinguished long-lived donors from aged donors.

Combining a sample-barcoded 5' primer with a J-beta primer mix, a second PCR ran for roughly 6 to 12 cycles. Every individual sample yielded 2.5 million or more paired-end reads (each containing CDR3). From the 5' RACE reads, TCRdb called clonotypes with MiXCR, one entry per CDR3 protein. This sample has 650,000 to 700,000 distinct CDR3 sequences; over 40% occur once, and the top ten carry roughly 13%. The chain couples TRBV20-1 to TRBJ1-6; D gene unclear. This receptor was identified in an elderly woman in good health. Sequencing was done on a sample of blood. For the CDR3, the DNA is TGCAGTGCTCCTTCGACCAGTGAAGGCTCCTATAATTCACCCCTCCACTTT. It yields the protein CSAPSTSEGSYNSPLHF.